The clone carrying this TCR beta chain was recorded only once. This record belongs to a study of blood T cell repertoires in COVID-19. Germline V gene data show CDR1 as SGHRS and CDR2 as YFSETQ. Trimming left V 5 bases short and J 5 bases short, with 11 bases between. CDR3 length: 12 amino acids. Original data processing: Amplification of reference gene primers provided the estimated nucleated cell counts. Sequencing was performed with immunoSEQ multiplex PCR; in TCRdb, only in-frame clones are kept and a portion is missing. D and trimming were read from the DNA, whereas the V and J calls and clone size are those reported in that table. The profile covers about 240,000 clones, with about 81% appearing a single time and 9.5% to 15% taken by the ten largest.

This clonotype was sampled from an older woman with active or convalescent COVID-19. The genes are TRBV5-1 and TRBJ2-7; a possible D gene is TRBD1 (5 bases). The source material was peripheral blood. The CDR3 sequence is CASRTELDEQYF. The CDR3 DNA is TGCGCCAGCAGGACAGAGTTGGACGAGCAGTACTTC.